The source of this TCR beta chain is a study of cytomegalovirus exposure and HLA in healthy donors. Study in general: Both the 120 or so validation repertoires and the 550 to 750 first-cohort repertoires used the same platform, as reported by a later analysis.

The donors were members of the validation cohort, which comprised about 120 subjects and was separate from the first cohort of 666 subjects. Trimming left V 2 bases short and J 2 bases short, with 6 bases between. From germline, CDR1 is GTSNPN and CDR2 SVGIG (reference sequence). The CDR3 spans 12 residues. Study observations and caveats: Associated with cytomegalovirus, according to the listing, were around 160 TCR beta chains. A few chains tied to CMV proved CMV antigen-specific in vitro.

Profiling relied on immunoSEQ multiplex PCR, and the TCRdb table lists in-frame clones only, not all of them. In the table there are fewer than 400,000 clones, roughly 89% of which are singletons. As regards this clone: What it binds is unknown.

The TCR comes from a woman aged 18 to 35 in good health and CMV-seronegative. The specimen sequenced was PBMCs. This chain links TRBV30 with TRBJ2-5; D gene unclear. CDR3 amino acids: CAWSQTQETQYF. In DNA, the CDR3 is TGTGCCTGGAGTCAGACACAAGAGACCCAGTACTTC.